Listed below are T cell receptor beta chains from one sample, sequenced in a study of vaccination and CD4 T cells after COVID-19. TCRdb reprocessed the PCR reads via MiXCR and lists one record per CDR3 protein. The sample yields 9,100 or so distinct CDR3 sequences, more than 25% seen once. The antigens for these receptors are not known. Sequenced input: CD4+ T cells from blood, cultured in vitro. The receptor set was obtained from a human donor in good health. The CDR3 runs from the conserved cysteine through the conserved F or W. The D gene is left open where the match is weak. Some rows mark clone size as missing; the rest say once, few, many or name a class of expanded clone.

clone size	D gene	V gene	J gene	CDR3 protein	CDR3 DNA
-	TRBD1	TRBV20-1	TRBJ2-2	CSAVPHRGRDPGELFF	TGCAGTGCTGTGCCTCACAGGGGAAGGGATCCCGGGGAGCTGTTTTTT
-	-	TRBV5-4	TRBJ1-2	CASSLEGLYGYTF	TGTGCCAGCAGCTTAGAGGGGCTCTATGGCTACACCTTC
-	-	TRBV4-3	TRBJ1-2	CASSQKFDGNYGYTF	TGCGCCAGCAGCCAGAAATTTGACGGGAACTATGGCTACACCTTC
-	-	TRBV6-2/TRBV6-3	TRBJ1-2	CAISNAGPTYGYTF	TGTGCCATCTCCAATGCCGGGCCAACCTATGGCTACACCTTC
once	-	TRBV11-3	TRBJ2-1	CASSLDGGIGNEQFF	TGTGCCAGCAGCTTAGATGGGGGGATCGGAAATGAGCAGTTCTTC
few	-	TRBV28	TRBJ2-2	CASSWALDGELFF	TGTGCCAGCAGTTGGGCCCTCGACGGGGAGCTGTTTTTT
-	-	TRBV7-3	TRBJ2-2	CASSASEVTGELFF	TGTGCCAGCAGCGCCTCCGAAGTAACCGGGGAGCTGTTTTTT
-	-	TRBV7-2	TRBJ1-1	CASSLVGPNTEAFF	TGTGCCAGCAGCTTAGTTGGCCCGAACACTGAAGCTTTCTTT
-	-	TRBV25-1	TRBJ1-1	CASSEWLGAGTEAFF	TGTGCCAGCAGTGAATGGCTGGGAGCGGGCACTGAAGCTTTCTTT
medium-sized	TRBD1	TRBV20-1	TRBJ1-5	CSARDPQGVIGQPQHF	TGCAGTGCTAGAGATCCTCAGGGGGTGATAGGGCAGCCCCAGCATTTT